The 21 T cell receptor beta chains below were found in one sample sequenced in a study of sequential checkpoint blockade in melanoma. The sample's treatment: randomized to nivolumab then ipilimumab (arm A) or the reverse (arm B). Clones were read by immunoSEQ multiplex PCR, and TCRdb kept only the in-frame ones, dropping some. The sample has roughly 20,000 clones, 69% seen once. The sequences come from CD8+ T cells sorted from blood (inferred from file names), collected from a patient given nivolumab and ipilimumab in sequence. These receptors were collected from a human donor with melanoma.

Comment on this clone: One end of the junction is discordant with germline, which a read error may explain. The V call is TRBV4-1, the J call TRBJ2-5; 13 bases are shared with TRBD2. CDR1 and CDR2 from the germline V gene are MGHRA and YSYEKL. The CDR3 is 15 residues long. CDR3 region: CAGSHPILAGGEKYF. In nucleotides, the CDR3 is TGCGCCGGCAGCCACCCCATACTAGCGGGGGGGGAGAAGTACTTC.

In this sample, this clone turned up once. The chain has TRBV25-1 and TRBJ2-5, with a weak D call TRBD1 (5 bases). V dropped 8 bases and J dropped 0 bases, with 10 bases sitting between them. Germline V CDR1 and CDR2: MGHDK, SYGVNS. The CDR3 has 13 amino acids. The CDR3 DNA follows: TGTGCCAGCGCAGACAGTTACCAAGAGACCCAGTACTTC. This encodes CASADSYQETQYF.

This chain joins TRBV30 and TRBJ2-7; TRBD1 agrees at 8 bases. V gave up 3 bases and J gave up 3 bases; unmatched junction bases: 7. The CDR3 is made up of 14 amino acids. Germline V gives CDR1 GTSNPN, CDR2 SVGIG (reference sequence). CDR3: CAWSHGTGDYEQYF. CDR3 coding DNA: TGTGCCTGGAGCCACGGGACAGGTGACTACGAGCAGTACTTC.

V usage is TRBV2 and J usage is TRBJ2-1; TRBD2 matches at 10 bases. Looked up from germline, CDR1 is SNHLY and CDR2 is FYNNEI. This CDR3 comprises 14 residues. V lost 7 bases to trimming and J lost 0 bases; unmatched junction nucleotides: 0. The CDR3 loop reads CASTSGSSYNEQFF. CDR3 DNA sequence: TGTGCCAGCACTAGCGGGAGCTCCTACAATGAGCAGTTCTTC.

V gene TRBV6-4 combines with J gene TRBJ2-1, with 9 nucleotides matching TRBD2. The CDR3 has 14 residues. The junction had 11 bases not matched to a gene; V was cut back by 11 bases and J by 6 bases. From germline, CDR1 is MRHNA and CDR2 SNTAGT. The CDR3 region has the DNA TGTGCCCCGGTCGGGAGCGGGAGGAGCAATGAGCAGTTCTTC. It specifies CAPVGSGRSNEQFF.

This clone was counted between two and nine times. V gene TRBV7-9 combines with J gene TRBJ2-7; D may be TRBD1 (6 bases). The CDR3 consists of 15 residues. V lost 4 bases and J lost 4, with 17 bases in between. CDR1 is SEHNR and CDR2 is FQNEAQ in the germline V gene (reference sequence). In nucleotides, the CDR3 is TGTGCCAGCAGCTCCACATTAGGACAGAATTACGAGCAGTACTTC. Protein sequence: CASSSTLGQNYEQYF.

This clone turned up a few times. The genes are TRBV11-2 and TRBJ1-2, with D perhaps matching TRBD1 (6 bases). Trimming shortened V by 5 bases and J by 1 base, and 17 bases separated the two germline ends. Germline loops: CDR1 SGHAT, CDR2 FQNNGV. This CDR3 has 16 residues. The DNA for the CDR3 is TGTGCCAGCAGCCATCGCCAGGGGAAAGATAACTATGGCTACACCTTC. Protein sequence: CASSHRQGKDNYGYTF.

V gene TRBV27 combines with J gene TRBJ1-2; no reliable D call. The V end lost 2 bases, the J end lost 6 bases, and 10 bases lay between the germline ends. The CDR3 sequence is 13 residues long. CDR1 MNHEY and CDR2 SMNVEV come from the germline V gene (reference sequence). The CDR3 DNA is TGTGCCAGCAGTTTAACCCGGGGTGATGGCTACACCTTC. As protein: CASSLTRGDGYTF.

J is TRBJ1-1 and V is TRBV7-8; tentatively, D is TRBD1 (5 bases). Germline CDR1 is SGHVS and CDR2 is FQNEAQ. Trimming shortened V by 1 base and J by 3 bases, and 12 bases separated the two germline ends. This CDR3 spans 15 amino acids. The CDR3 is CASSLVTGMYTEAFF. CDR3 coding DNA: TGTGCCAGCAGCTTAGTAACAGGCATGTACACTGAAGCTTTCTTT.

This clone was observed a handful of times. The genes are TRBV30 and TRBJ2-1; no reliable D call. V dropped 5 bases and J dropped 7 bases, with 9 bases sitting between them. Germline V gene data show CDR1 as GTSNPN and CDR2 as SVGIG (reference sequence). The CDR3 length is 11 residues. CDR3 sequence (DNA): TGTGCCTGGTACGCCGGGAATGAGCAGTTCTTC. It encodes CAWYAGNEQFF.

This chain uses TRBV6-1 with TRBJ1-5, with D unresolved. V was shortened by 0 bases and J by 3 bases, with 6 bases between the two germline ends. Germline CDR1 MNHNS, CDR2 SASEGT. The CDR3 totals 14 residues. The CDR3 DNA reads TGTGCCAGCAGTGAAGCGATAGACAATCAGCCCCAGCATTTT. The encoded protein is CASSEAIDNQPQHF.

The gene calls are TRBV21-1 and TRBJ2-5; the DNA was not used to check the table's D call, TRBD1. TRBV21-1 is a pseudogene. There are 19 residues in the CDR3. The CDR3 is CASSKGTTGAVMGAETQYF. The CDR3 DNA is TGTGCCAGCAGCAAAGGCACGACAGGGGCGGTTATGGGGGCAGAGACCCAGTACTTC.

This sequence joins TRBV27 and TRBJ1-5; 7 nucleotides align to TRBD1. V lost 5 bases to trimming and J lost 7 bases; unmatched junction nucleotides: 5. The length of the CDR3 is 13 residues. CDR1 and CDR2 (germline): MNHEY, SMNVEV (reference sequence). CDR3 nucleotides: TGTGCCAGCAGTCCGACAGGGAGCCAGCCCCAGCATTTT. Translated, it gives CASSPTGSQPQHF.

The chain combines TRBV7-6 with TRBJ2-2; D might be TRBD2 (6 bases). In germline, CDR1 is SGHVS, CDR2 FNYEAQ. Trimming removed 3 bases at V and 4 bases at J, with 21 bases between. This CDR3 has 18 amino acids. The CDR3 nucleotides are TGTGCCAGCAGCTTGCTAGCGACCCAGGGTTGGGTCACCGGGGAGCTGTTTTTT. It specifies CASSLLATQGWVTGELFF.

The V and J genes are TRBV19 and TRBJ2-1, with D possibly matching TRBD2 (6 bases). The V and J ends lost 4 bases and 4 bases respectively, with 14 bases between them. From germline, CDR1 is LNHDA and CDR2 SQIVND (reference sequence). This CDR3 is 15 amino acids long. The CDR3 DNA reads as TGTGCCAGTAGTAAGATAGCGGTGGGGTACAATGAGCAGTTCTTC. Its protein is CASSKIAVGYNEQFF.

The J gene is TRBJ2-3, the V gene TRBV27, with TRBD2 matching over 9 bases. CDR3 length: 17 amino acids. Germline lookup yields CDR1 MNHEY and CDR2 SMNVEV (reference sequence). J gave up 1 base and V 1 base, and 6 bases lay outside the gene matches. The CDR3 DNA follows: TGTGCCAGCAGTTTATGGCCAGCGGGGGGAGGCACAGATACGCAGTATTTT. Its protein product is CASSLWPAGGGTDTQYF.

This clone was seen a handful of times. The genes are TRBV28 and TRBJ1-4, with D possibly TRBD1 on 5 matching bases. Germline CDR1 MDHEN, CDR2 SYDVKM. Trimming removed 2 bases at V and 7 bases at J, with 14 bases between. The CDR3 sequence is 15 residues long. CDR3 bases: TGTGCCAGCAGTTTAAGGGTCGGCAGGGCTGAAAAACTGTTTTTT. Amino acid sequence: CASSLRVGRAEKLFF.

This clone occurred a few times. The chain joins TRBV18 to TRBJ2-2; possibly TRBD2 for D (6 bases). The CDR3 length is 14 residues. The germline V and J ends were trimmed by 0 bases and 6 bases, with 8 bases remaining between them. Per the germline V gene, CDR1 is KGHSH and CDR2 is LQKENI. The CDR3 DNA sequence: TGTGCCAGCTCACCACCGACGGGGGCCGGGGAGCTGTTTTTT. Its protein is CASSPPTGAGELFF.

The chain joins TRBV6-1 to TRBJ1-1; TRBD1 matches at 10 bases. CDR1 MNHNS and CDR2 SASEGT come from the germline V gene. This CDR3 spans 14 amino acids. The junction had 9 bases not matched to a gene; V was cut back by 6 bases and J by 8 bases. The CDR3 region is CASSSTGGIPEAFF. Written as DNA, the CDR3 is TGTGCCAGCAGCTCGACAGGGGGCATTCCGGAAGCTTTCTTT.

This chain joins TRBV7-8 and TRBJ2-7, with TRBD2 matching 9 bases. J was trimmed by 2 bases and V by 4 bases; bases with no gene match: 9. This CDR3 is built from 16 residues. The germline V gene has CDR1 SGHVS and CDR2 FQNEAQ. The CDR3 bases are TGTGCCAGCAGCTACCTAGCGGGGACCCGCCCCTACGAGCAGTACTTC. This codes for CASSYLAGTRPYEQYF.

The CDR3 is CASSLDRLAGVNEQFF. The CDR3 coding sequence is TGTGCCAGCAGCTTAGATCGACTAGCGGGAGTCAATGAGCAGTTCTTC. The chain has TRBV11-2 and TRBJ2-1, with TRBD2 matching over 12 bases. Germline values: CDR1 SGHAT, CDR2 FQNNGV. CDR3 length: 16 residues. The V and J ends lost 0 bases and 6 bases, in that order; junction bases with no gene match: 3.